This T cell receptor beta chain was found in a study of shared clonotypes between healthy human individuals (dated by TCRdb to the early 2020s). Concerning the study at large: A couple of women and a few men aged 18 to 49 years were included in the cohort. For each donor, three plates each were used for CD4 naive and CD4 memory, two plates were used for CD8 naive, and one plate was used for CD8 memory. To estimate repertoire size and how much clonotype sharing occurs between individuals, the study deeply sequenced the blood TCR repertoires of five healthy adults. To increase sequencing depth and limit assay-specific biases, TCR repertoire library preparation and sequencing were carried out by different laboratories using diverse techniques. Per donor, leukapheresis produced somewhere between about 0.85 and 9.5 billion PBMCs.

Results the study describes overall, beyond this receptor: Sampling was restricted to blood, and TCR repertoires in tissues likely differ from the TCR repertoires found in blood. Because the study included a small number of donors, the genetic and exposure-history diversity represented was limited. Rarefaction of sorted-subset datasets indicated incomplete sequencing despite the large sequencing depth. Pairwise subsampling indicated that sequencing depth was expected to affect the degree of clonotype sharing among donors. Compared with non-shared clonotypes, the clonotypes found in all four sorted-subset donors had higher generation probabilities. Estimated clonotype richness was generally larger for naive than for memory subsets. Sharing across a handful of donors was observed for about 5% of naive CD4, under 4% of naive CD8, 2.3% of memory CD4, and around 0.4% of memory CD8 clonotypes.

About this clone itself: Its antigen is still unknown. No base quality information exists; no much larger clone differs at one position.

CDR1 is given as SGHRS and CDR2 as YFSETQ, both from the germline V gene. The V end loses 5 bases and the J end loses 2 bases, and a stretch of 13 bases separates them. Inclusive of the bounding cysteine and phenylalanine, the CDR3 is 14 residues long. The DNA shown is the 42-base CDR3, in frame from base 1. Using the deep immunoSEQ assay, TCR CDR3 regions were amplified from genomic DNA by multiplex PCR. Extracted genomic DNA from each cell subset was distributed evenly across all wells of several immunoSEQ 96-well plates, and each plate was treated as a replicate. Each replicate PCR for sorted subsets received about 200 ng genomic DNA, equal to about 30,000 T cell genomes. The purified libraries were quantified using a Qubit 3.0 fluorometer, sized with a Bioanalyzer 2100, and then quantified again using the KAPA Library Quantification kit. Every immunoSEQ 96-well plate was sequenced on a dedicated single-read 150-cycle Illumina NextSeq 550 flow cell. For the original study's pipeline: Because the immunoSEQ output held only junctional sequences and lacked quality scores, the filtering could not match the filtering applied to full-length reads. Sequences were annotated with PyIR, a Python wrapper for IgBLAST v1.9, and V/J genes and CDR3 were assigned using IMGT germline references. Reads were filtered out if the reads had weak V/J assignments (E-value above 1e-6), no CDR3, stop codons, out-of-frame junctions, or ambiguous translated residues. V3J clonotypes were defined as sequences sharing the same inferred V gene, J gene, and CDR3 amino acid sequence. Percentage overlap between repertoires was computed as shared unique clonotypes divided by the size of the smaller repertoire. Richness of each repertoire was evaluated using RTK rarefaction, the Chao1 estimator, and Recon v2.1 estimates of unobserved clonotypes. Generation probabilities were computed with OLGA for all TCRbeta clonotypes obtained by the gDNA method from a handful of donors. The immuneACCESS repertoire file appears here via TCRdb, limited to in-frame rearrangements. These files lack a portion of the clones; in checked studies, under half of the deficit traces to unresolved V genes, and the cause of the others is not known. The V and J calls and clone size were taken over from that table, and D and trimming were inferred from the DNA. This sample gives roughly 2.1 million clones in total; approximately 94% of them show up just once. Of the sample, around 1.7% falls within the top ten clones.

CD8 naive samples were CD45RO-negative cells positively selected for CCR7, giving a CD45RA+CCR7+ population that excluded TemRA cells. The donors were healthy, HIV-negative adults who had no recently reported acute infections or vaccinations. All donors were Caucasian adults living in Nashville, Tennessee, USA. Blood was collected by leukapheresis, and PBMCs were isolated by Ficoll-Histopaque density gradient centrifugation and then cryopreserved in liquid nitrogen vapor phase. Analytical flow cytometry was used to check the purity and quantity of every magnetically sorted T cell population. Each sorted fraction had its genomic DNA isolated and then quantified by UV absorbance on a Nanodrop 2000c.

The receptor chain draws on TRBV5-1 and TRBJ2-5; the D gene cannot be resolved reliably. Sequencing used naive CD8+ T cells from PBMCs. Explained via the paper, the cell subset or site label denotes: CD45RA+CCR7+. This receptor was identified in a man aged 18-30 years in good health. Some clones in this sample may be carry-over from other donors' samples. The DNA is TGCGCCAGCAGTAGGGCCGGAGCTCAAGAGACCCAGTACTTC. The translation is CASSRAGAQETQYF.